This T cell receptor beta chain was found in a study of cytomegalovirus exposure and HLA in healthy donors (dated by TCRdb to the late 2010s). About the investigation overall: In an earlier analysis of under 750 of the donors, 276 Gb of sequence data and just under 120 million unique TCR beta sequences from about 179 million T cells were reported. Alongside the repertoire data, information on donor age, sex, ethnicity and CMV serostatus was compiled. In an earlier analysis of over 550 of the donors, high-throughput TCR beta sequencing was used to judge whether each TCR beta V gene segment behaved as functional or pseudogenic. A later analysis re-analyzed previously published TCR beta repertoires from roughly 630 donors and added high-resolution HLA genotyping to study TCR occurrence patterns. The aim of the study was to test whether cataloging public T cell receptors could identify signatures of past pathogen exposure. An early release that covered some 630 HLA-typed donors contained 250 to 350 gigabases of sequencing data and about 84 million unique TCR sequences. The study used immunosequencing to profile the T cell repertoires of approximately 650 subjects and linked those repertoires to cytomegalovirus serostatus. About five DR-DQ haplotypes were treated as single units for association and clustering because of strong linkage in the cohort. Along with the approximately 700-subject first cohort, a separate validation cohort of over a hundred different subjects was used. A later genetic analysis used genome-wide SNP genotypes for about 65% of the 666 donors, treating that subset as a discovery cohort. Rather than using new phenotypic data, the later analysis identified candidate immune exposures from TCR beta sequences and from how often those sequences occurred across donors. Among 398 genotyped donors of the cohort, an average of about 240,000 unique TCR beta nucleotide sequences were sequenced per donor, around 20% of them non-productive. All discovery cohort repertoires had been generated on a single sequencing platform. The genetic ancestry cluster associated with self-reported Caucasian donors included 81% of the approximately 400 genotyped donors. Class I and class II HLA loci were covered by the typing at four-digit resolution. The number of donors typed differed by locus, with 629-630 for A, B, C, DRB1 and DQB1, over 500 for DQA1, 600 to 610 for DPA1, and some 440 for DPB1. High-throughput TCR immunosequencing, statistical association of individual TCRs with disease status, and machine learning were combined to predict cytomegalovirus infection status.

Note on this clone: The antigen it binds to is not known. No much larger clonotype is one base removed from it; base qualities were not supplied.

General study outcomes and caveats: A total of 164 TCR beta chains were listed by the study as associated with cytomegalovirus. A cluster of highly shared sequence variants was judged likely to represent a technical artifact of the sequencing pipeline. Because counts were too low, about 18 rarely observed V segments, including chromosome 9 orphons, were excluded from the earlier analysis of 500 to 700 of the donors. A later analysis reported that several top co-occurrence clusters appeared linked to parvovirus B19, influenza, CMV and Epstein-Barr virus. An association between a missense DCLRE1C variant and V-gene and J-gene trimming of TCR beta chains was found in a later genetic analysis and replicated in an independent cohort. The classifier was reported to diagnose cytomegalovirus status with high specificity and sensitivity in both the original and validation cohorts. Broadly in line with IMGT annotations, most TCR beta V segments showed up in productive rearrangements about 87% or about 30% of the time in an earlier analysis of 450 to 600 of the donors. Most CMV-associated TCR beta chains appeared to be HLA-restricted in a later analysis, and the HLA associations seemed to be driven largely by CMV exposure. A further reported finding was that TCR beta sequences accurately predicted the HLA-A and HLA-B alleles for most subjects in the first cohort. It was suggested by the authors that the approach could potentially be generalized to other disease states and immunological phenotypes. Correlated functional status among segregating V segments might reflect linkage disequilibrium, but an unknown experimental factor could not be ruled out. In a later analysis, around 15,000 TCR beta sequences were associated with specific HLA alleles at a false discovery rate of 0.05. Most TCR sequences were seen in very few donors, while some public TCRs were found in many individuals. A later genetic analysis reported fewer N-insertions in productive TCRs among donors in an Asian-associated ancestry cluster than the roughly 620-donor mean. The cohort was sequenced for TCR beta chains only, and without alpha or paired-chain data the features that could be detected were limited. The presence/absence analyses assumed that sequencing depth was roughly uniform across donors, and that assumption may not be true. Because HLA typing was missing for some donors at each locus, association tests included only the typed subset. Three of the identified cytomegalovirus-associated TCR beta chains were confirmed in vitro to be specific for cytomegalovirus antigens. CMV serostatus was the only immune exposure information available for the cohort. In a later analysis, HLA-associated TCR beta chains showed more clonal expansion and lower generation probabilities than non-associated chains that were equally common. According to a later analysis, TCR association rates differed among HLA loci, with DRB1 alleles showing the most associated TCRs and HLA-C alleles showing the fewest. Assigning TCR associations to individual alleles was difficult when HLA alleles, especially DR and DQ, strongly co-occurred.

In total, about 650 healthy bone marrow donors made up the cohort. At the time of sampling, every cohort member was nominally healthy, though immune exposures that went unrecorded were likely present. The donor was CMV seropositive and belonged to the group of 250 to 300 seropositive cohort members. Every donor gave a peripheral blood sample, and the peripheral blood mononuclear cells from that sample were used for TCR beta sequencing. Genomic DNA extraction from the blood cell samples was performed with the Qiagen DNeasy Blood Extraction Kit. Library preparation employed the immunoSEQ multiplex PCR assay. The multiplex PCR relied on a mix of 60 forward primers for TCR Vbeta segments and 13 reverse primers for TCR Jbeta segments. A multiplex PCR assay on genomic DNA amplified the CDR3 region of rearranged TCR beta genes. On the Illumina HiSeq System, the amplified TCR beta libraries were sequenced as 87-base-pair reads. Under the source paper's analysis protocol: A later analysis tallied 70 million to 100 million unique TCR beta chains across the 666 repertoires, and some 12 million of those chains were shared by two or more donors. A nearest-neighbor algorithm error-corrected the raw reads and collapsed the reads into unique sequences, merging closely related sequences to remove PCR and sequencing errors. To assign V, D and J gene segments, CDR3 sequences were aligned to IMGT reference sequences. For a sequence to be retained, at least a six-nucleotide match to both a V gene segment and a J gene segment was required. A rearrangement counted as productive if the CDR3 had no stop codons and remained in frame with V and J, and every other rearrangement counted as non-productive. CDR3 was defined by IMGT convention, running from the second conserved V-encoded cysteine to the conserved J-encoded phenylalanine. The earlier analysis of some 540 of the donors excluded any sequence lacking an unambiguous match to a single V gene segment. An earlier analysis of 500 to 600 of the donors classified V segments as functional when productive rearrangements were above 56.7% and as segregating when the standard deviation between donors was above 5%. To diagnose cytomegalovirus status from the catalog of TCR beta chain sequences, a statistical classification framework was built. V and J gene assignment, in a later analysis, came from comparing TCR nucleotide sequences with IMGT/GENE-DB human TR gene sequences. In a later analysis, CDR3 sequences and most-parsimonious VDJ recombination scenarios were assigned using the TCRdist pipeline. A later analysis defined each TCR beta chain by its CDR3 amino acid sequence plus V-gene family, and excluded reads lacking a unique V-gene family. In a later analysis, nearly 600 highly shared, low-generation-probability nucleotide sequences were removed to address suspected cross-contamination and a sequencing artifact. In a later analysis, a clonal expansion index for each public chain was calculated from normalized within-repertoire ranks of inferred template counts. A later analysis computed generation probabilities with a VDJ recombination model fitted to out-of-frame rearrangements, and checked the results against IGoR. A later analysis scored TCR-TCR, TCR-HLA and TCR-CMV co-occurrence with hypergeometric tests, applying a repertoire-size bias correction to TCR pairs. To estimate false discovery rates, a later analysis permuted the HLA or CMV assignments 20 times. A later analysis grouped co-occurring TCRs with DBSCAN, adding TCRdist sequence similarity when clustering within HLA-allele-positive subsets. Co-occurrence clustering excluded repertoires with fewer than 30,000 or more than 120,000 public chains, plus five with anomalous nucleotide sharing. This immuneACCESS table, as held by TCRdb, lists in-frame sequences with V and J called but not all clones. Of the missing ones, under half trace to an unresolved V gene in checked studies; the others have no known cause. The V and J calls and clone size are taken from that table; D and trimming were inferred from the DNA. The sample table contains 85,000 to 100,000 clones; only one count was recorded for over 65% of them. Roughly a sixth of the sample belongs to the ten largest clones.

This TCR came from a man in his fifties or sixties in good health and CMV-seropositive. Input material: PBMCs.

The CDR3 protein: CASSERGGPRSGELFF. The DNA sequence is as follows: TGTGCCAGCAGTGAACGGGGGGGGCCCCGCTCCGGGGAGCTGTTTTTT. The chain was built from TRBV2 and TRBJ2-2; a stretch of 8 junction bases matches TRBD2. V is trimmed back by 2 bases and J by 6 bases, and the junction contains 8 bases that no gene match accounts for. CDR1 SNHLY and CDR2 FYNNEI are derived from the germline V gene. CDR3 length: 16 amino acids, cysteine to phenylalanine. Only the CDR3 region is kept as DNA, spanning 48 bases read in frame from base 1.